This entry is about one TCR beta chain. The sample originates from a study of cytomegalovirus exposure and HLA in healthy donors. Some clones are missing from TCRdb's copy, which holds only in-frame ones; the method was immunoSEQ multiplex PCR. The table has 150,000 to 200,000 clones, approximately 80% seen once. V lost 2 bases to trimming and J lost 2 bases, with 11 bases between them. Per the germline V gene, CDR1 is SSHAT and CDR2 is FNYEAQ (reference sequence). The CDR3 has 15 residues. This TCR derives from a man between 18 and 29 years old in good health and CMV-seropositive. Material: PBMCs. The genes are TRBV7-7 and TRBJ2-3, with D perhaps TRBD1 (5 bases). CDR3 coding DNA: TGTGCCAGCAGCTTAAGGGGCAGCAACACAGATACGCAGTATTTT. Translation: CASSLRGSNTDTQYF.